This T cell receptor (beta chain) was observed in a study of cytomegalovirus exposure and HLA in healthy donors. Profiled with immunoSEQ multiplex PCR; TCRdb holds only in-frame clones, not every one. The sample carries 200,000 or so clones, approximately 84% recorded once. General study results and limits: First-cohort TCR clusters tended to co-occur in the 90 to 150 validation repertoires, a later analysis found. The CMV antigen specificity of a few CMV-associated chains was confirmed through in vitro analysis.

Separate from the approximately 670-subject first cohort, the roughly 120-subject validation cohort was the one that the donors belonged to. A remark on this clone: What it binds is not known.

The CDR3 has 15 residues. V lost 2 bases and J lost 5; bases outside the gene matches: 8. Germline CDR1 reads MNHNY; CDR2 reads SVGAGI (reference sequence). The receptor comes from a man aged 18-30 years in good health and CMV-seropositive. The sample comprised PBMCs. The rearrangement joins TRBV6-6 to TRBJ2-5; 7 bases are a match to TRBD1. CDR3 coding DNA: TGTGCCAGCAGTTACACCCGACAGGGCGGGGAGACCCAGTACTTC. Its translation is CASSYTRQGGETQYF.